The present T cell receptor beta chain was sequenced within a study of vaccination and CD4 T cells after COVID-19. Study information: Convalescent donors: six male, four female; seven Caucasian, two Asian, one multiracial, two Hispanic. Median draw time for post-COVID samples was roughly 96 days post-diagnosis (range 35 to 161).

One entry per CDR3 protein results from TCRdb running MiXCR on the PCR reads. In the table there are about 30,000 distinct CDR3 sequences, approximately 49% of which are singletons. The CDR3 sequence is 14 residues long. Germline CDR1 reads SGHVS; CDR2 reads FNYEAQ. V lost 4 bases to trimming and J lost 6 bases, with 15 bases between them. Time point given: late sampling 161 to 241 days after vaccination in three convalescent patients. The TCR comes from a human donor who had recovered from COVID-19. The chain combines TRBV7-6 with TRBJ1-1, with D tentatively TRBD1 (5 bases). The starting material was CD4+ T cells from blood, obtained about 7 months after SARS-CoV-2 vaccination. CDR3 sequence: CASSYLGDTSEAFF. For the CDR3, the DNA is TGTGCCAGCAGCTACTTAGGGGATACCTCTGAAGCTTTCTTT. Variable domain in full (rest from reference TRBV7-6 and TRBJ1-1): GAGVSQSPRYKVTKRGQDVALRCDPISGHVSLYWYRQALGQGPEFLTYFNYEAQQDKSGLPNDRFSAERPEGSISTLTIQRTEQRDSAMYRCASSYLGDTSEAFFGQGTRLTVV.